Listed here are 26 T cell receptor beta chains from one sample, sequenced in a study of blood T cell repertoires in COVID-19. Generated by immunoSEQ multiplex PCR, the TCRdb table keeps only in-frame clones and is missing some. The table shows 150,000 to 200,000 clones, with less than 85% occurring only once. Sequencing was done on a sample of peripheral blood. These receptors came from a human donor with acute or convalescent COVID-19. The donor label of this sample is uncertain.

The V and J genes are TRBV30 and TRBJ1-1; D is possibly TRBD1 (5 bases). V lost 7 bases and J 5 bases, leaving 14 bases between the germline ends. The V gene's germline CDR1 is GTSNPN and CDR2 SVGIG (reference sequence). CDR3 length: 12 residues. CDR3 coding DNA: TGTGCCTTCAATTTGGGGGGGACTGAAGCTTTCTTT. Translation: CAFNLGGTEAFF.

This chain joins TRBV5-4 and TRBJ2-2, with TRBD1 identical over 9 bases. This CDR3 spans 15 amino acids. After removal of 4 bases from V and 0 bases from J, the junction contained 1 base not matched to a gene. CDR1 SGHNT and CDR2 YYREEE come from the germline V gene (reference sequence). CDR3: CASSRQGANTGELFF. CDR3 DNA sequence: TGTGCCAGCAGCAGACAGGGGGCGAACACCGGGGAGCTGTTTTTT.

This chain uses TRBV19 with TRBJ1-1; a weak D match, TRBD1 (5 bases). The germline gives CDR1 LNHDA, CDR2 SQIVND (reference sequence). V shed 7 bases and J shed 0 bases, with 12 bases lying between them. This CDR3 contains 14 residues. The CDR3: CASTNQGLNTEAFF. The CDR3 DNA follows: TGTGCCAGTACCAATCAGGGTTTGAACACTGAAGCTTTCTTT.

The V gene is TRBV7-6, the J gene TRBJ1-4, with D perhaps TRBD1 (6 bases). Germline loops: CDR1 SGHVS, CDR2 FNYEAQ. The V end lost 5 bases, the J end lost 2 bases, and 12 bases lay between the germline ends. This CDR3 comprises 15 residues. CDR3 sequence reads: CASSPQGITNEKLFF. As DNA, the CDR3 is TGTGCCAGCAGCCCACAGGGAATCACTAATGAAAAACTGTTTTTT.

This chain uses TRBV18 with TRBJ1-5, with D perhaps matching TRBD1 (6 bases). CDR1 and CDR2 (germline): KGHSH, LQKENI. This CDR3 spans 13 amino acids. The V and J ends lost 3 bases and 9 bases respectively, with 12 bases between them. Written as DNA, the CDR3 is TGTGCCAGCTCACCCGTGGACAGTAGGCCCCAGCATTTT. Protein sequence: CASSPVDSRPQHF.

This rearrangement joins TRBV5-1 to TRBJ2-1, with TRBD1 identical over 7 bases. Germline CDR1 is SGHRS and CDR2 is YFSETQ. The CDR3 is 14 amino acids. With V trimmed by 3 bases and J by 8 bases, 8 bases remained unmatched. This chain's CDR3 is CASSYFTGDDEQFF. CDR3 sequence (DNA): TGCGCCAGCAGCTATTTCACAGGGGATGATGAGCAGTTCTTC.

This clone was detected only a few times. The V call is TRBV30, the J call TRBJ1-6; D is perhaps TRBD1 (6 bases). CDR3 size: 16 residues. V gave up 5 bases and J gave up 6 bases, with 20 bases separating them. Germline CDR1 is GTSNPN and CDR2 is SVGIG (reference sequence). CDR3 sequence reads: CAWEWNRQDGNSPLHF. CDR3 DNA sequence: TGTGCCTGGGAATGGAACCGACAGGATGGTAATTCACCCCTCCACTTT.

The V gene is TRBV28, the J gene TRBJ1-4; TRBD1 might be the D (5 bases). Germline V gene lookup returns CDR1 MDHEN and CDR2 SYDVKM. V was clipped by 2 bases and J by 3 bases, with 13 bases between them. The CDR3 spans 16 residues. The CDR3 reads CASSLGGVSANEKLFF. CDR3 nucleotide sequence: TGTGCCAGCAGTTTAGGGGGGGTTTCAGCTAATGAAAAACTGTTTTTT.

This clone was seen more than once but under ten times. The chain employs TRBV7-2 and TRBJ1-6, with a weak D call TRBD1 (5 bases). There are 14 residues in the CDR3. The V end lost 7 bases, the J end lost 7 bases, and 14 bases lay between the germline ends. Germline values: CDR1 SGHTA, CDR2 FQGNSA. CDR3 protein: CASKQGARNSPLHF. The CDR3 DNA sequence: TGTGCCAGCAAACAAGGGGCGCGGAATTCACCCCTCCACTTT.

The chain employs TRBV9 and TRBJ2-3, with a possible D match to TRBD1 (6 bases). The CDR3 covers 16 residues. Trimming stripped 3 bases from V and 3 bases from J, with 17 bases between. Germline V gives CDR1 SGDLS, CDR2 YYNGEE. CDR3: CASSALTGFGTDTQYF. In nucleotides, the CDR3 is TGTGCCAGCAGCGCCCTAACAGGGTTCGGAACAGATACGCAGTATTTT.

The chain links TRBV6-4 to TRBJ2-1; TRBD2 agrees at 8 bases. Per germline, CDR1 MRHNA and CDR2 SNTAGT. The length of the CDR3 is 15 residues. The V segment lost 3 bases and the J segment 3 bases; nucleotides outside the gene matches: 4. CDR3 DNA sequence: TGTGCCAGCAGTGAGGGGAGCGGGGGCTACAATGAGCAGTTCTTC. Translation gives CASSEGSGGYNEQFF.

This chain joins TRBV7-2 and TRBJ1-1; no firm D call. The CDR3 covers 13 residues. Germline CDR1 and CDR2: SGHTA and FQGNSA. V lost 3 bases to trimming and J lost 2 bases, with 7 bases between them. Written as DNA, the CDR3 is TGTGCCAGCAGCTTTTCTTTAAACACTGAAGCTTTCTTT. Translation: CASSFSLNTEAFF.

As DNA, the CDR3 is TGTGCCAGCAGCTTGGAGGGTTTGCGGGAGACCCAGTACTTC. This sequence encodes CASSLEGLRETQYF. The rearrangement uses TRBV7-8 and TRBJ2-5, with D maybe TRBD2 (6 bases). Germline V gives CDR1 SGHVS, CDR2 FQNEAQ. Trimming stripped 3 bases from V and 5 bases from J, with 13 bases between. The CDR3 has 14 residues.

This chain links TRBV19 with TRBJ1-2, with D unclear. CDR1 LNHDA and CDR2 SQIVND come from the germline V gene (reference sequence). CDR3 size: 18 residues. Trimming stripped 2 bases from V and 0 bases from J, with 19 bases between. CDR3 in amino acids: CASSISFNRRGTNYGYTF. CDR3 nucleotides: TGTGCCAGTAGTATAAGTTTCAACCGGCGGGGAACTAACTATGGCTACACCTTC.

This chain connects TRBV12-5 to TRBJ2-7; the match to TRBD2 covers 10 bases. The CDR3 totals 16 residues. Germline CDR1 LGHNT, CDR2 FRNRAP. V shed 0 bases, J shed 6 bases, and the junction held 8 bases outside the gene matches. CDR3 residues: CASGLVQSGGAPEQYF. CDR3 coding DNA: TGTGCTAGTGGTTTGGTACAGAGCGGGGGGGCACCCGAGCAGTACTTC.

V gene TRBV4-1 combines with J gene TRBJ2-7; 9 positions agree with TRBD1. The CDR3 is 17 amino acids. The junction had 12 bases not matched to a gene; V was cut back by 2 bases and J by 4 bases. Per the germline V gene, CDR1 is MGHRA and CDR2 is YSYEKL. This chain's CDR3 is CASSQSFTGGAKYEQYF. In nucleotides, the CDR3 is TGCGCCAGCAGCCAATCTTTCACAGGGGGCGCAAAATACGAGCAGTACTTC.

This sequence joins TRBV29-1 and TRBJ2-6; D gene unclear. Germline lookup yields CDR1 SQVTM and CDR2 ANQGSEA. CDR3 length equals 13 residues. V lost 4 bases and J lost 4, with 8 bases in between. Here the CDR3 DNA reads TGCAGCGTTGCCCAACAGGGGGCCAACGTCCTGACTTTC. As protein: CSVAQQGANVLTF. The complete variable domain, with remaining parts taken from reference TRBV29-1 and TRBJ2-6, reads SAVISQKPSRDICQRGTSLTIQCQVDSQVTMMFWYRQQPGQSLTLIATANQGSEATYESGFVIDKFPISRPNLTFSTLTVSNMSPEDSSIYLCSVAQQGANVLTFGAGSRLTVL.

The chain has TRBV19 and TRBJ2-3; 8 bases map to TRBD1. The CDR3 contains 15 residues. Germline CDR1 LNHDA, CDR2 SQIVND (reference sequence). V shed 6 bases and J 4 bases; nucleotides not matched to a gene: 9. The CDR3 sequence: CASSPGQGASDTQYF. As DNA, the CDR3 is TGTGCCAGTAGCCCGGGGCAGGGGGCATCAGATACGCAGTATTTT. Combining the CDR3 with reference TRBV19 and TRBJ2-3 gives the whole variable domain DGGITQSPKYLFRKEGQNVTLSCEQNLNHDAMYWYRQDPGQGLRLIYYSQIVNDFQKGDIAEGYSVSREKKESFPLTVTSAQKNPTAFYLCASSPGQGASDTQYFGPGTRLTVL.

V gene TRBV12-5 combines with J gene TRBJ2-1; TRBD1 might be the D (7 bases). The V and J ends lost 1 base and 7 bases respectively, with 20 bases between them. CDR1 is LGHNT and CDR2 is FRNRAP in the germline V gene. The CDR3 is 17 residues long. In nucleotides, the CDR3 is TGTGCTAGTGGTTTGGACCTAAGGGCAGGGGGGCGGAATGAGCAGTTCTTC. Amino acids: CASGLDLRAGGRNEQFF.

The CDR3 reads CASSPRDMPYSPLHF. CDR3 DNA: TGTGCCAGCTCACCTCGGGACATGCCCTATTCACCCCTCCACTTT. The chain recombines TRBV18 with TRBJ1-6; D is possibly TRBD1 (6 bases). V lost 3 bases and J lost 8, with 14 bases in between. The CDR3 totals 15 residues. Germline V gene lookup returns CDR1 KGHSH and CDR2 LQKENI.

The V call is TRBV10-2, the J call TRBJ2-7, with TRBD2 matching 7 bases. Germline CDR1 and CDR2: WSHSY and SAAADI. V was pared by 6 bases and J by 3 bases, with 2 bases of the junction left unmatched. The CDR3 covers 12 residues. The CDR3 nucleotides are TGCGCCAGCAGAGGGGACTACTACGAGCAGTACTTC. Protein sequence: CASRGDYYEQYF.

V and J are TRBV27 and TRBJ1-6; TRBD1 agrees at 9 bases. The CDR3 has 15 amino acids. J gave up 10 bases and V 6 bases, and 10 bases lay outside the gene matches. The V gene's germline CDR1 is MNHEY and CDR2 SMNVEV (reference sequence). For the CDR3, the DNA is TGTGCCAGCAGCGGCACAGGGGGCAGGAACTCACCCCTCCACTTT. Translated, it gives CASSGTGGRNSPLHF.

This chain joins TRBV7-2 and TRBJ2-7; 9 bases line up with TRBD1. V was clipped by 5 bases and J by 3 bases; unmatched bases: 5. Germline assignment: CDR1 SGHTA and CDR2 FQGNSA. The CDR3 extends over 14 amino acids. The CDR3 protein is CASSPRDRVYEQYF. CDR3 coding DNA: TGTGCCAGCAGCCCGCGGGACAGGGTCTACGAGCAGTACTTC.

With regard to this clone: Other nucleotide sequences from this sample produce the same CDR3. The gene calls are TRBV7-9 and TRBJ1-5; D is unresolved. V was cut by 1 base and J by 4 bases, with 5 bases left in between. Germline V lookup: CDR1 SEHNR, CDR2 FQNEAQ (reference sequence). CDR3 length: 13 amino acids. In DNA, the CDR3 is TGTGCCAGCAGCTTAGGCGCGAATCAGCCCCAGCATTTT. This codes for CASSLGANQPQHF. The variable domain in full, with the rest retrieved from reference TRBV7-9 and TRBJ1-5, is DTGVSQNPRHKITKRGQNVTFRCDPISEHNRLYWYRQTLGQGPEFLTYFQNEAQLEKSRLLSDRFSAERPKGSFSTLEIQRTEQGDSAMYLCASSLGANQPQHFGDGTRLSIL.

This chain joins TRBV19 and TRBJ1-1; 8 bases are shared with TRBD1. Germline V gene data show CDR1 as LNHDA and CDR2 as SQIVND (reference sequence). V lost 6 bases and J lost 0; bases outside the gene matches: 6. This CDR3 has 15 amino acids. In DNA, the CDR3 is TGTGCCAGTAGCAAACAGGGGGGGATGAACACTGAAGCTTTCTTT. Encoded protein: CASSKQGGMNTEAFF.

CDR3 in DNA: TGTGCCAGCTCACCACTGGACCTCGGGGGTGACGAGCAGTACTTC. Its protein is CASSPLDLGGDEQYF. The chain links TRBV18 to TRBJ2-7; D is possibly TRBD2 (6 bases). Trimming took 1 base from V and 5 from J, leaving 15 bases between them. The CDR3 length is 15 residues. Per the germline V gene, CDR1 is KGHSH and CDR2 is LQKENI.